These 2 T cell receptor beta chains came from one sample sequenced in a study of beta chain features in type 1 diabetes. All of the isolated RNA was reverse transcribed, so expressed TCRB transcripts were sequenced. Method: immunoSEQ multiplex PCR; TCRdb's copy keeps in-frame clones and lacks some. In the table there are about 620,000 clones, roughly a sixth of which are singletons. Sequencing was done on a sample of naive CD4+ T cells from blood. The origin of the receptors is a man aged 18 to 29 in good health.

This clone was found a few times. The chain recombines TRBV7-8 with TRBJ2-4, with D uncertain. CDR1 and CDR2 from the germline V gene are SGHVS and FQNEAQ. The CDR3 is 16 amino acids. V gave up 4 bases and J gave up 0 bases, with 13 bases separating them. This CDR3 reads CASSSYLNRAKNIQYF. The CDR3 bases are TGTGCCAGCAGCTCTTACTTAAACCGAGCCAAAAACATTCAGTACTTC.

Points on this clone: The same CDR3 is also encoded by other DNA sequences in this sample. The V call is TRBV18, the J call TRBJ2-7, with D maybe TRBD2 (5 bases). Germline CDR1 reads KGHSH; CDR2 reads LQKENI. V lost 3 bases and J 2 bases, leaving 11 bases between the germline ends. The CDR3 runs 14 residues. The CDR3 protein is CASSPPGLAYEQYF. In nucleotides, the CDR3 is TGTGCCAGCTCACCCCCGGGATTGGCCTACGAGCAGTACTTC.